These T cell receptor delta chains were read from a single sample in a study of human gamma delta and Vdelta1 T cells. The antigens for these receptors are not known. TCRdb redid the clone calls on the PCR reads with CATT. Of under 7,000 delta-chain clones listed, less than 45% are singletons. Material for sequencing was Vdelta1 gamma-delta T cells from blood grown in culture (DOT cells). These receptors all stem from a human donor in good health. Each CDR3 is given with its conserved first and last residue. D genes are given only for firm matches. Part of the rows lack a size; the others show once, few, many or a class for expanded clones.

clone_size	d_call	cdr3_length	v_call	j_call	cdr3_nt	cdr3_aa
.	.	19	TRDV1	TRDJ1	TGTGCTCTTGGGGAACGTCATCGCCCTCCCCAGGCGTACACCGATAAACTCATCTTT	CALGERHRPPQAYTDKLIF
few	TRDD3	23	TRDV1	TRDJ1	TGTGCTCTTGGGGCCTCCCTAGGCCCCGCCTTTACTGGGGGATACCGTGCTTACGATAAACTCATCTTT	CALGASLGPAFTGGYRAYDKLIF
.	TRDD3	23	TRDV1	TRDJ1	TGTGCTCTTGGGGAACGCCAAGCTGAACCACACTGGGGGATACGCAGTGTCAGGGCTAAACTCATCTTT	CALGERQAEPHWGIRSVRAKLIF
few	TRDD2	18	TRDV1	TRDJ1	TGTGCTCTTGGGGACCCTTCCTACGACGGACCCAACACCGATAAACTCATCTTT	CALGDPSYDGPNTDKLIF
.	TRDD3	18	TRDV1	TRDJ1	TGTGCTCTTGGATTTCCGACGGGGGATACCCTCGACACCGATAAACTCATCTTT	CALGFPTGDTLDTDKLIF
.	TRDD3	23	TRDV1	TRDJ1	TGTGCTCTTGGGGTAGTATTCCCTACTGGGGGATACGATACGTCTGGTAGGCCCGATAAACTCATCTTT	CALGVVFPTGGYDTSGRPDKLIF
few	.	19	TRDV1	TRDJ1	TGTGCTCTTGGGGAACTGTTCCTATCCGTACTGGGAGATCCCCCGGGACTCATCTTT	CALGELFLSVLGDPPGLIF
once	TRDD3	17	TRDV1	TRDJ1	TGTGCTCTTGGGGAACTGAGTACTGGGGGAGATACCGATAAACTCATCTTT	CALGELSTGGDTDKLIF
few	TRDD3	20	TRDV1	TRDJ1	TGTGCTCTTGGGGAACTGTGGCGCCGAACTGGGGGCCTCCCCACCGATAAACTCATCTTT	CALGELWRRTGGLPTDKLIF
.	.	22	TRDV1	TRDJ1	TGTGCTCTTTGGAAGAATGAAAGACCCCTTGTCCCCATTACTGCCAACACCGATAAACTCATCTTT	CALWKNERPLVPITANTDKLIF
few	.	16	TRDV1	TRDJ1	TGTGCTCTTGGGGACCCTGTGGGGAGAGCCCCCGATAAACTCATCTTT	CALGDPVGRAPDKLIF
.	.	25	TRDV1	TRDJ1	TGTGCTCTTGGGGCCCAAATGAACCCGCGCCCATTCCCTGCGGGGGGGGAGACGTACACCGATAAACTCATCTTT	CALGAQMNPRPFPAGGETYTDKLIF
few	TRDD3	24	TRDV1	TRDJ1	TGTGCTCTTGGGGAAAAGGGCCCTCGGCCTTCCTTCAACTGGGGGACCCTTTACACCGATAAACTCATCTTT	CALGEKGPRPSFNWGTLYTDKLIF
few	TRDD2	18	TRDV1	TRDJ1	TGTGCTCTTGGGGAACACAGCCTTCCTCCTCTATACACCGATAAACTCATCTTT	CALGEHSLPPLYTDKLIF
.	.	13	TRDV1	TRDJ1	TGTGCTCTTGGGGGATTCAGCTCTCGGCAGCTCATCTTT	CALGGFSSRQLIF
.	TRDD3	21	TRDV1	TRDJ1	TGTGCTCTTGGGGAACTAGGGCAGGTACTGGGGGAGCCCGTGTACACCGATAAACTCATCTTT	CALGELGQVLGEPVYTDKLIF
few	TRDD3	22	TRDV1	TRDJ1	TGTGCTCTTGGGGAGCCGACCTCCTATTTTATGGGGGACCTAGACAACACCGATAAACTCATCTTT	CALGEPTSYFMGDLDNTDKLIF
.	TRDD3	17	TRDV1	TRDJ1	TGTGCTCTTGGGGAACTACCTGGGGGCCTAGTCCCCTTAAAACTCATCTTT	CALGELPGGLVPLKLIF
.	.	20	TRDV1	TRDJ1	TGTGCTCTTGGGGAAGGCGGCCTTCCTACACTGGGGGATTTCACCGATAAACTCATCTTT	CALGEGGLPTLGDFTDKLIF
.	TRDD3	23	TRDV1	TRDJ1	TGTGCTCTTGGGGAATGGGGAGCGATAGCGAGGGCTGGGGGATACAATCACCACGATAAACTCATCTTT	CALGEWGAIARAGGYNHHDKLIF
.	TRDD3	18	TRDV1	TRDJ1	TGTGCTCTTGGGGAAAAAATCGACCTACGGGGGGATAAAGATAAACTCATCTTT	CALGEKIDLRGDKDKLIF
once	TRDD3	22	TRDV1	TRDJ1	TGTGCTCTTGGGAACCCCCCCACCCCGATAATGCGTCCTAACTGGGGGGCAGATAAACTCATCTTT	CALGNPPTPIMRPNWGADKLIF
.	TRDD3	23	TRDV1	TRDJ1	TGTGCTCTTGGGGAACTTCCGGTACTGGTACTGGGGGATTTTCCACTGTACACCGATAAACTCATCTTT	CALGELPVLVLGDFPLYTDKLIF
.	TRDD3	18	TRDV1	TRDJ1	TGTGCTCTTGGGGATAATTGGGGATACCCAAGCCACACCGATAAACTCATCTTT	CALGDNWGYPSHTDKLIF
.	.	17	TRDV1	TRDJ1	TGTGCTCTTGGGGAACTAGACCGTTCTGATCGGCCCGATAAACTCATCTTT	CALGELDRSDRPDKLIF
.	.	15	TRDV1	TRDJ1	TGTGCTCTTGGGGAAGGGTCCCTGGGGAGCGATAAACTCATCTTT	CALGEGSLGSDKLIF
.	TRDD3	27	TRDV1	TRDJ1	TGTGCTCTCGCACTAACTTCCTACTCAAAGGGAAAGCAGTACTGGGGGATACAAAAAGGGGAGACCGATAAACTCATCTTT	CALALTSYSKGKQYWGIQKGETDKLIF
.	TRDD2	21	TRDV1	TRDJ1	TGTGCTCTTGGGGTACTCCACCTTCCTACAGGAGGTTTGGCATACACCGATAAACTCATCTTT	CALGVLHLPTGGLAYTDKLIF
medium-sized	TRDD3	16	TRDV1	TRDJ1	TGTGCTCTTGGGGAAAAGGTGGGGGATCCGACCGATAAACTCATCTTT	CALGEKVGDPTDKLIF
few	TRDD3	25	TRDV1	TRDJ1	TGTGCTCTTGGGGAACTGATCCTTCCGGCCATTACTGGGGGATCGAGGGTGGAATACACCGATAAACTCATCTTT	CALGELILPAITGGSRVEYTDKLIF
.	TRDD3	22	TRDV1	TRDJ1	TGTGCTCTTGGGGAACTAGCTCCCAAAGCCACATTTACTGGGGGCGGCACCGATAAACTCATCTTT	CALGELAPKATFTGGGTDKLIF
few	.	10	TRDV1	TRDJ1	TGTGCTCTTTACTTCGATAAACTCATCTTT	CALYFDKLIF
few	TRDD3	19	TRDV1	TRDJ1	TGTGCTCTTGGGGGAGCTTCGGTCGTACTGGGGGATACCACCGATAAACTCATCTTT	CALGGASVVLGDTTDKLIF